The T cell receptor (beta chain) under discussion was sequenced for a study of T-cell memory formation after mild COVID-19. Study conclusions and caveats: In pre-infection memory, a portion of responding clones appeared, which suggested that cross-reactive memory joined.

TCRdb re-analysed the 5' RACE reads in MiXCR, keeping a single row per CDR3 protein. The sample carries 270,000 or so distinct CDR3 sequences, more than 15% recorded once. The CDR3 length is 11 residues. With regard to this clonotype: As yet, its antigen is unknown. Sequence at one end of the junction differs from germline and may be a read error.

This clonotype was obtained from a man between 18 and 35 years old who had mild COVID-19 (a few samples of this study predate the infection). Cell type and time point are not known. J is TRBJ1-1 and V is TRBV12-3 or TRBV12-4; D is possibly TRBD1 (5 bases). Sample: PBMCs or a T cell subset sorted from them (not recorded which). The CDR3 here is CASSLGGGAIF. DNA for the CDR3: TGTGCCAGCAGTTTGGGGGGAGGCGCTATCTTT.